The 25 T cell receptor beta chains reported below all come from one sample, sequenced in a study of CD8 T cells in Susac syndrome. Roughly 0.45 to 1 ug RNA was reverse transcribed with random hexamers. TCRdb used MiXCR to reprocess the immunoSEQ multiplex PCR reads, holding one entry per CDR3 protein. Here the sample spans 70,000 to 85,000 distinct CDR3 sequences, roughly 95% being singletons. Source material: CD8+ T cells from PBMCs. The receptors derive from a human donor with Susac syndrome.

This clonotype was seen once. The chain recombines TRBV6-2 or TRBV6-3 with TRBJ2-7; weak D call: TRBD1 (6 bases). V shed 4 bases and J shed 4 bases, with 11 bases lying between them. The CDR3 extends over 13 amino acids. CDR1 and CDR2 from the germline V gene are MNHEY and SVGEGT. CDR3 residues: CASSSRQGYEQYF. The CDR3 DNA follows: TGTGCCAGCAGTTCGCGGCAGGGGTACGAGCAGTACTTC.

The CDR3 loop is CSASIPADYGYTF. In DNA form, the CDR3 reads TGCAGTGCTAGCATTCCGGCAGACTATGGCTACACCTTC. The J gene is TRBJ1-2, the V gene TRBV20-1; D is unresolved. The CDR3 has 13 residues. CDR1 DFQATT and CDR2 SNEGSKA come from the germline V gene (reference sequence). Trimming left V 3 bases short and J 3 bases short, with 11 bases between.

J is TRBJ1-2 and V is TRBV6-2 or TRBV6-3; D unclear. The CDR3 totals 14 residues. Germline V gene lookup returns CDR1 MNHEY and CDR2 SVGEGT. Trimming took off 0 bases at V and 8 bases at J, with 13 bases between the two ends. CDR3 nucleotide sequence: TGTGCCAGCAGTTACTCGGAAAGTGTCTACGGCTACACCTTC. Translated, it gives CASSYSESVYGYTF.

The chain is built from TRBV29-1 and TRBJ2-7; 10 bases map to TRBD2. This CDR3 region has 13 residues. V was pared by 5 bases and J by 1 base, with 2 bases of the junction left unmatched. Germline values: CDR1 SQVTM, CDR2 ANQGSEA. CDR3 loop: CSVLAGVSYEQYF. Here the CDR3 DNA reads TGCAGCGTTCTAGCGGGAGTTTCCTACGAGCAGTACTTC.

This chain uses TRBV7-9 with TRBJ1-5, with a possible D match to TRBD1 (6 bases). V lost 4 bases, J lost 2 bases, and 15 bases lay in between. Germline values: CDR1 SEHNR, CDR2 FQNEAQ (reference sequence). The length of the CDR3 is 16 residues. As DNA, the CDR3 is TGTGCCAGCAGCTCCCGGACGGAGGGGGGCAATCAGCCCCAGCATTTT. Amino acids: CASSSRTEGGNQPQHF.

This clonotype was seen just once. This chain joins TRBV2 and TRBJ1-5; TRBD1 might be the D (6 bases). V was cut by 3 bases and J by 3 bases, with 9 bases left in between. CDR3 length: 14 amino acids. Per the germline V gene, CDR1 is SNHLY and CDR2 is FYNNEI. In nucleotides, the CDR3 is TGTGCCAGCAGTGACAGGGGATACAATCAGCCCCAGCATTTT. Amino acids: CASSDRGYNQPQHF.

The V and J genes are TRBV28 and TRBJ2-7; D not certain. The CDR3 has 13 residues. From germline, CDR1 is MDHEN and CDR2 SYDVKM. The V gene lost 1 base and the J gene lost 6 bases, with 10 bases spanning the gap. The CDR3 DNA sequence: TGTGCCAGCAGTTTATCCCCCACGGGCGAGCAGTACTTC. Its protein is CASSLSPTGEQYF.

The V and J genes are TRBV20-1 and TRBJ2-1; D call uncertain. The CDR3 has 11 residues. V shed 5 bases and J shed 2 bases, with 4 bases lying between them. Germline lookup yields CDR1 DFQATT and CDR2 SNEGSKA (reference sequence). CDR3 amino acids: CSASTYNEQFF. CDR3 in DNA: TGCAGTGCTTCCACCTACAATGAGCAGTTCTTC.

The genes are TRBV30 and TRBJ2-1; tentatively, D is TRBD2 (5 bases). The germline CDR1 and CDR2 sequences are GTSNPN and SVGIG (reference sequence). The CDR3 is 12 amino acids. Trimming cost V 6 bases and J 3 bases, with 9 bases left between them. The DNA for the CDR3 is TGTGCCTGTTCCCGGGACTACAATGAGCAGTTCTTC. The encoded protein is CACSRDYNEQFF.

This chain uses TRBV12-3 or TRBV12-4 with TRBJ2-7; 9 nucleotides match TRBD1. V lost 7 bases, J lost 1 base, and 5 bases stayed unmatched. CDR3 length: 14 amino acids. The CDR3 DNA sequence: TGTGCCAGCACCATCGGGACAGGGTCCTACGAGCAGTACTTC. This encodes CASTIGTGSYEQYF.

DNA for the CDR3: TGCAGTGCTAGAGACCCACTGTCCTACGAGCAGTACGTC. Translated, it gives CSARDPLSYEQYV. This chain links TRBV20-1 with TRBJ2-7; no definite D call. The germline gives CDR1 DFQATT, CDR2 SNEGSKA (reference sequence). The V end lost 0 bases, the J end lost 1 base, and 7 bases lay between the germline ends. This CDR3 is built from 13 residues.

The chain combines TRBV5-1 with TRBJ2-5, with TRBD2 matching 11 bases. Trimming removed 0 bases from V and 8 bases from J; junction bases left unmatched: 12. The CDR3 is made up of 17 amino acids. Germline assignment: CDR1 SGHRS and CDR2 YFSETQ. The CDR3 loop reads CASSLENPGLAVATQYF. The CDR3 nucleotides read TGCGCCAGCAGCTTGGAGAACCCGGGACTAGCGGTAGCAACCCAGTACTTC.

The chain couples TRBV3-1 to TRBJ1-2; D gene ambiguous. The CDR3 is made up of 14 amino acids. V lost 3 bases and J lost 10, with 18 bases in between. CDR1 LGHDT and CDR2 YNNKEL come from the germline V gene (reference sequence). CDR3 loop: CASSQAPGPKVYTF. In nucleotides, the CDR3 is TGTGCCAGCAGCCAGGCCCCGGGCCCTAAAGTCTACACCTTC.

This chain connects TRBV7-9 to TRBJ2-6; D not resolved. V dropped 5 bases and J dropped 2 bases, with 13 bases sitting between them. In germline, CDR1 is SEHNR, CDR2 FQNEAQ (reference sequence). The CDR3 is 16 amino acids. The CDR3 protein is CASSHPSRAGANVLTF. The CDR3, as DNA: TGTGCCAGCAGCCACCCAAGTCGCGCTGGGGCCAACGTCCTGACTTTC.

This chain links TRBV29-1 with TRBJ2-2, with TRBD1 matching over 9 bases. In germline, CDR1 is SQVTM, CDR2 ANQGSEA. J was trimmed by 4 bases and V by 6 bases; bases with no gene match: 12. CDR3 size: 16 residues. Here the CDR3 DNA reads TGCAGCGTGGACGCCAGAGGGACAGGGTCCACCGGGGAGCTGTTTTTT. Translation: CSVDARGTGSTGELFF.

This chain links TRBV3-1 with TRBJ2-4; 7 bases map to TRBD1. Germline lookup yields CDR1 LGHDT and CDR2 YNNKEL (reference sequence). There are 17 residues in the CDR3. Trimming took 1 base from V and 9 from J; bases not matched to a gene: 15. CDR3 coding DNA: TGTGCCAGCAGCCAAGTCTTTTGGACAGGATGGGAAGGCATTCAGTACTTC. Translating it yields CASSQVFWTGWEGIQYF.

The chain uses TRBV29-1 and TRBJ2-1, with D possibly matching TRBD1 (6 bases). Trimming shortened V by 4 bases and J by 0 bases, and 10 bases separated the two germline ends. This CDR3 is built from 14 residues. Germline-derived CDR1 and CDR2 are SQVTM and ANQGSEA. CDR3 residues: CSVVGTPSYNEQFF. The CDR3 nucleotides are TGCAGCGTTGTAGGGACACCCTCCTACAATGAGCAGTTCTTC.

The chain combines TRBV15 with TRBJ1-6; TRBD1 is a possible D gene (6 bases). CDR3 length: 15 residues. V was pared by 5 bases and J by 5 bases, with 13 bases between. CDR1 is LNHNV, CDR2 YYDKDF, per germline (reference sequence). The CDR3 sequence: CATSPRTANNSPLHF. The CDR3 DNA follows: TGTGCCACCAGCCCTCGGACAGCGAATAATTCACCCCTCCACTTT.

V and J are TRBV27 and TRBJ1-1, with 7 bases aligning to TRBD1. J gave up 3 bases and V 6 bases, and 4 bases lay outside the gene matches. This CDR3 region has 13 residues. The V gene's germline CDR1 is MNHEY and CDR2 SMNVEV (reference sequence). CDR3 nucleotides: TGTGCCAGCAGGGAACAGGGGTACACTGAAGCTTTCTTT. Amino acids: CASREQGYTEAFF.

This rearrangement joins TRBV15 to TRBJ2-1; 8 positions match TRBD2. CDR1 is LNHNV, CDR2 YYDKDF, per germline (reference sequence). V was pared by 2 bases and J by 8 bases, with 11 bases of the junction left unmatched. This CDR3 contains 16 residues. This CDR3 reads CATSRPHRGLGHEQFF. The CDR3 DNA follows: TGTGCCACCAGCAGACCACACCGGGGACTAGGGCATGAGCAGTTCTTC. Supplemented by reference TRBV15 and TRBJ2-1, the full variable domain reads DAMVIQNPRYQVTQFGKPVTLSCSQTLNHNVMYWYQQKSSQAPKLLFHYYDKDFNNEADTPDNFQSRRPNTSFCFLDIRSPGLGDTAMYLCATSRPHRGLGHEQFFGPGTRLTVL.

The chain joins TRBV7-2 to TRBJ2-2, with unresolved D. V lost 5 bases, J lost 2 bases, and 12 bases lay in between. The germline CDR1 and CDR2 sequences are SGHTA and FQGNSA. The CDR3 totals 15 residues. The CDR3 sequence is CASSPLAQNTGELFF. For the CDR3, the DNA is TGTGCCAGCAGCCCCCTGGCACAAAACACCGGGGAGCTGTTTTTT.

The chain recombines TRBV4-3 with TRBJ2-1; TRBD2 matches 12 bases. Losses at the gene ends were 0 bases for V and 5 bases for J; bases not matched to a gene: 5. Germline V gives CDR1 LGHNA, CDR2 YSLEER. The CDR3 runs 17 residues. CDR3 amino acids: CASSQETSGSLHNEQFF. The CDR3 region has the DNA TGCGCCAGCAGCCAAGAGACTAGCGGGAGCCTCCACAATGAGCAGTTCTTC.

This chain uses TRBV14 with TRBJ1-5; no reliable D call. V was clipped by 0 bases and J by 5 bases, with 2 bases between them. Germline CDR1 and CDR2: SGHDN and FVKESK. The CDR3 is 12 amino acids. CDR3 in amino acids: CASSQEDQPQHF. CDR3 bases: TGTGCCAGCAGCCAAGAGGATCAGCCCCAGCATTTT.

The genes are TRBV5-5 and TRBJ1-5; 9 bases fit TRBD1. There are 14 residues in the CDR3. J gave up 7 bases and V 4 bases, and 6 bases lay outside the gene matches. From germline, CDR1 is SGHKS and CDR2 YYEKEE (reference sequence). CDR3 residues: CASSPTGGGQPQHF. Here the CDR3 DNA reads TGTGCCAGCAGCCCCACAGGGGGCGGCCAGCCCCAGCATTTT.

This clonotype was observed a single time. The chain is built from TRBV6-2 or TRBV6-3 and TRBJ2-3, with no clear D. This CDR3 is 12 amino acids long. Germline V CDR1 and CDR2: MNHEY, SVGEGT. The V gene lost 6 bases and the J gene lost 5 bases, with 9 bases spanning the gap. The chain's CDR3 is CASRREEDTQYF. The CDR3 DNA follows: TGTGCCAGCAGACGAGAGGAAGATACGCAGTATTTT.